The sequence of this TCR beta chain was determined in a study of OX40 agonist ivuxolimab in advanced cancers. It was autoimmune disease history or systemic immunosuppression that excluded patients. Notes on this clone: Its cognate antigen is unknown.

Assay: immunoSEQ multiplex PCR; the TCRdb copy retains only in-frame clones and omits some. This sample has more than 50,000 clones, with around 87% found just once. The CDR3 contains 15 residues. CDR1 SGHRS and CDR2 YFSETQ come from the germline V gene. Trimming took 0 bases from V and 5 from J, leaving 15 bases between them. Study-wide points: CD4+ and CD8+ T cells in blood underwent clonal expansion by week 6 at 0.1 to 3.0 mg/kg.

The V call is TRBV5-1, the J call TRBJ2-7, with D unclear. Material: CD4+ or CD8+ T cells sorted from blood, obtained in a trial of the OX40 agonist ivuxolimab. This receptor was obtained from an adult with an advanced solid tumor such as melanoma, head and neck, liver or kidney cancer. The CDR3 sequence is CASSLAIVDRNEQYF. CDR3 DNA sequence: TGCGCCAGCAGCTTGGCCATAGTAGACCGGAACGAGCAGTACTTC.